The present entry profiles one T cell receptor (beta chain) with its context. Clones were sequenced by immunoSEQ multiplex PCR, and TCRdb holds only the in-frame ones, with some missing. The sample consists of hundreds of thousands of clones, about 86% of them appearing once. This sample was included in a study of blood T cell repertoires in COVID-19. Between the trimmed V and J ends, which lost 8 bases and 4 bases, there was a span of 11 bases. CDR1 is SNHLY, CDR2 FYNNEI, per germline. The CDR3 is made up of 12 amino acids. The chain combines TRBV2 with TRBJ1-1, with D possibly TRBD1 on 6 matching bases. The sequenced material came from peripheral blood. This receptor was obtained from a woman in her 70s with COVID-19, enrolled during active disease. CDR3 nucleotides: TGTGCCAGCCAGACAGGTTTCACTGAAGCTTTCTTT. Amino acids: CASQTGFTEAFF. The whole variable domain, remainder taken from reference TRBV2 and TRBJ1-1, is EPEVTQTPSHQVTQMGQEVILRCVPISNHLYFYWYRQILGQKVEFLVSFYNNEISEKSEIFDDQFSVERPDGSNFTLKIRSTKLEDSAMYFCASQTGFTEAFFGQGTRLTVV.